This T cell receptor (beta chain) was recovered during a study of blood T cells in healthy people across ages. Germline V gene sequence: CDR1 ENHRY, CDR2 SYGVKD. The CDR3 runs to 16 residues. The V gene lost 1 base and the J gene lost 6 bases, with 16 bases spanning the gap. A second roughly 7 to 12 cycle PCR used barcoded and J-beta primers. TCRdb passed the 5' RACE reads through MiXCR, listing each CDR3 protein once. Here the sample spans about 1.4 million distinct CDR3 sequences, around 59% being singletons. Only a few counts were recorded for this clonotype. The clonotype comes from a man between 18 and 29 years old in good health. Sample: blood. This chain connects TRBV10-3 to TRBJ1-5; D possibly corresponds to TRBD1 (6 bases). In nucleotides, the CDR3 is TGTGCCATCAGTGAGTTTCTAAGACCCAGGGGTCAGCCCCAGCATTTT. It is translated as CAISEFLRPRGQPQHF.